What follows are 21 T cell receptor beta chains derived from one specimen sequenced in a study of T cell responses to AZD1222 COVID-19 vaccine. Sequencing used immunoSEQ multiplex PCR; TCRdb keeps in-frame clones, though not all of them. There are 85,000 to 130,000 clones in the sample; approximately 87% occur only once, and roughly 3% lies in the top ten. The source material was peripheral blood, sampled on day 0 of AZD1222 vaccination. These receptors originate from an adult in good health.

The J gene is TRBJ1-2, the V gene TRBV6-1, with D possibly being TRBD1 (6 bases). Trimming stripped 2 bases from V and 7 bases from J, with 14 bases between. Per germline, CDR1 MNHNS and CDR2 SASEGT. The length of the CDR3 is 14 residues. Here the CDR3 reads CASSESLGGFGYTF. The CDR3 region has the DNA TGTGCCAGCAGTGAATCCCTAGGGGGTTTTGGCTACACCTTC.

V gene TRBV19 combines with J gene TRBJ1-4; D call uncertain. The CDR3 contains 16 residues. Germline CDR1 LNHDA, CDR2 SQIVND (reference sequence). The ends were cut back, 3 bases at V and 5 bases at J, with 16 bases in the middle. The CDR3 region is CASSMGGGRLNEKLFF. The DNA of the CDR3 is TGTGCCAGTAGTATGGGAGGCGGACGGCTAAATGAAAAACTGTTTTTT.

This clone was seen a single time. CDR3 coding DNA: TGTGCCAGCAGTTTAGCGGGGGTATGGGGACAGCCCCAGCATTTT. Translated, it gives CASSLAGVWGQPQHF. This chain connects TRBV28 to TRBJ1-5, with D possibly matching TRBD1 (5 bases). Germline V gene sequence: CDR1 MDHEN, CDR2 SYDVKM. Trimming took 2 bases from V and 7 from J, leaving 15 bases between them. The CDR3 loop spans 15 amino acids.

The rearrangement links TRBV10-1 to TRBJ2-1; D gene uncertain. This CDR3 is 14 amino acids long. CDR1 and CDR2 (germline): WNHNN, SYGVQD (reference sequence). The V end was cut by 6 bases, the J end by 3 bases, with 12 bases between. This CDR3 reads CASREVPFYNEQFF. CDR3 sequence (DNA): TGCGCCAGCAGAGAGGTCCCCTTCTACAATGAGCAGTTCTTC.

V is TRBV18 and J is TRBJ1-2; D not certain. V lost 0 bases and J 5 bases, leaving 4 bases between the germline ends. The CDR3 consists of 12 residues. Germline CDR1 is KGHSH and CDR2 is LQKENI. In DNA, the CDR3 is TGTGCCAGCTCACCACCGGGATATGGCTACACCTTC. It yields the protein CASSPPGYGYTF.

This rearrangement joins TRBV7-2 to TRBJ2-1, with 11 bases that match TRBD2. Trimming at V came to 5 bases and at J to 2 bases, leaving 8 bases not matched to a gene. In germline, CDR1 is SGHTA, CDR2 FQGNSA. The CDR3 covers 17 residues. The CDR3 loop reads CASSPLLAGGPYNEQFF. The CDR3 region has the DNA TGTGCCAGCAGCCCTCTCTTAGCGGGGGGGCCCTACAATGAGCAGTTCTTC.

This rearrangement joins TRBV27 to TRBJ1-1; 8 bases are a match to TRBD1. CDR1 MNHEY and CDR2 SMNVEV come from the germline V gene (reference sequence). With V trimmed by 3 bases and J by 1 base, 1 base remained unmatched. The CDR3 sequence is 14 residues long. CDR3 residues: CASSLGQENTEAFF. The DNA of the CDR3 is TGTGCCAGCAGTTTGGGACAGGAGAACACTGAAGCTTTCTTT.

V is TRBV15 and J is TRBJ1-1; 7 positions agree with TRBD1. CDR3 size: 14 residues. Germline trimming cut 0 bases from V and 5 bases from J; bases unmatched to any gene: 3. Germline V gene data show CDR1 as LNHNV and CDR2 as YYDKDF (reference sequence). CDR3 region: CATSRDRGETEAFF. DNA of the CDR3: TGTGCCACCAGCAGAGACAGGGGGGAAACTGAAGCTTTCTTT.

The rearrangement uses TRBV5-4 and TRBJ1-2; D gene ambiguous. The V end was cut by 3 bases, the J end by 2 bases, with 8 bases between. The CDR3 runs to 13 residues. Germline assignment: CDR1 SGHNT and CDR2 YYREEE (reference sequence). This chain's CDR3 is CASSSPVNYGYTF. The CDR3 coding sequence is TGTGCCAGCAGCTCTCCAGTAAACTATGGCTACACCTTC.

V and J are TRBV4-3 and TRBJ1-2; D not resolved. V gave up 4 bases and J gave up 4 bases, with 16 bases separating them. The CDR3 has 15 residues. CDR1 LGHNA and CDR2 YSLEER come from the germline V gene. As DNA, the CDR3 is TGCGCCAGCAGCCCAACCCCCGGCAGTCTCTATGGCTACACCTTC. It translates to CASSPTPGSLYGYTF.

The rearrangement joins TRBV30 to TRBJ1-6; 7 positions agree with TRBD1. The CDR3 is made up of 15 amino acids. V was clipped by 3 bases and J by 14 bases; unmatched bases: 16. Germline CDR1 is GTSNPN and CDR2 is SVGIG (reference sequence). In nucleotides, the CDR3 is TGTGCCTGGAGGCACCCCGGGACAGCCAGTGTGACCCTCCACTTT. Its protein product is CAWRHPGTASVTLHF.

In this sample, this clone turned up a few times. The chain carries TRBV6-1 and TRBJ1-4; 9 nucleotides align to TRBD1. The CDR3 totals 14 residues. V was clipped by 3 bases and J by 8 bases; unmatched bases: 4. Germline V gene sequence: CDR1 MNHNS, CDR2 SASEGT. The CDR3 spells CASSDRDRDEKLFF. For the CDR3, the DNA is TGTGCCAGCAGTGACCGGGACAGGGACGAAAAACTGTTTTTT.

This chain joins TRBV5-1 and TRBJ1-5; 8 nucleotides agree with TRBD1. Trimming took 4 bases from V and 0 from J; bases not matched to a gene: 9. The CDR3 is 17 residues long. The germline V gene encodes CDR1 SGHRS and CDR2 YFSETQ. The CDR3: CASSVGTGGTSNQPQHF. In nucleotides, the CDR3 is TGCGCCAGCAGCGTCGGGACAGGTGGGACTAGCAATCAGCCCCAGCATTTT.

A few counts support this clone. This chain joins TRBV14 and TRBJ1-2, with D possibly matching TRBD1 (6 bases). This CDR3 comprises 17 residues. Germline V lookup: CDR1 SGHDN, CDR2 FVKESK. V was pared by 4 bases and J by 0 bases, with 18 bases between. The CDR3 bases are TGTGCCAGCAGCCGCCAAGTTAGGGGGTGGGCTAACTATGGCTACACCTTC. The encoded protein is CASSRQVRGWANYGYTF.

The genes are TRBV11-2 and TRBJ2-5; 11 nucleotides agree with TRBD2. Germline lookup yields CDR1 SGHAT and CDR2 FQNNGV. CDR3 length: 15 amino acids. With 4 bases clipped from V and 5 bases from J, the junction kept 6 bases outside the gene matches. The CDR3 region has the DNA TGTGCCAGCAGCTCCCCACTAGCGGGGGTTGAGACCCAGTACTTC. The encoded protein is CASSSPLAGVETQYF. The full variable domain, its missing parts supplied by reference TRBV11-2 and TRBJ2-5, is EAGVAQSPRYKIIEKRQSVAFWCNPISGHATLYWYQQILGQGPKLLIQFQNNGVVDDSQLPKDRFSAERLKGVDSTLKIQPAKLEDSAVYLCASSSPLAGVETQYFGPGTRLLVL.

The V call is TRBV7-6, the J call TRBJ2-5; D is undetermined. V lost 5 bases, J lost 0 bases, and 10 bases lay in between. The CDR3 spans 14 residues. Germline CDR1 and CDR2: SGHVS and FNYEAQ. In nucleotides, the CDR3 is TGTGCCAGCAGCCTTCTGGGGAACCAAGAGACCCAGTACTTC. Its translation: CASSLLGNQETQYF.

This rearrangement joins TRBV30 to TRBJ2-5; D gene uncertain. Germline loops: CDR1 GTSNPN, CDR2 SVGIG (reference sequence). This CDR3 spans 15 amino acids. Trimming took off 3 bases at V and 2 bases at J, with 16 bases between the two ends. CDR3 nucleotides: TGTGCCTGGAGCGGCGCCGCCGGCCCGCAAGAGACCCAGTACTTC. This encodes CAWSGAAGPQETQYF.

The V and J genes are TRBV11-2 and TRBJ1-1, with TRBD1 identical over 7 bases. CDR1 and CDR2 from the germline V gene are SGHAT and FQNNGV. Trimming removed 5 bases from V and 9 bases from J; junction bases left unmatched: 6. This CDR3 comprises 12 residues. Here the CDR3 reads CASSEDRVQAFF. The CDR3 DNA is TGTGCCAGCAGCGAAGACAGGGTACAAGCTTTCTTT.

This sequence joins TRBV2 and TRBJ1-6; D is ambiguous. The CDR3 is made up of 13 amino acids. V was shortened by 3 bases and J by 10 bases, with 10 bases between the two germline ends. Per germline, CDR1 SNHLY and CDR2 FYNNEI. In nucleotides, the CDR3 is TGTGCCAGCAGTGATAGGTATAGGTCACCCCTCCACTTT. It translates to CASSDRYRSPLHF. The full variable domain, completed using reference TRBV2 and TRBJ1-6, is EPEVTQTPSHQVTQMGQEVILRCVPISNHLYFYWYRQILGQKVEFLVSFYNNEISEKSEIFDDQFSVERPDGSNFTLKIRSTKLEDSAMYFCASSDRYRSPLHFGNGTRLTVT.

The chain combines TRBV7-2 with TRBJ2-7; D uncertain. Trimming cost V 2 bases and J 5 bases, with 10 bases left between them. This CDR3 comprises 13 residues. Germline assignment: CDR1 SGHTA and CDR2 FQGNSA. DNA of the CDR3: TGTGCCAGCAGCTTATTCCCGTCGGACGAGCAGTACTTC. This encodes CASSLFPSDEQYF.

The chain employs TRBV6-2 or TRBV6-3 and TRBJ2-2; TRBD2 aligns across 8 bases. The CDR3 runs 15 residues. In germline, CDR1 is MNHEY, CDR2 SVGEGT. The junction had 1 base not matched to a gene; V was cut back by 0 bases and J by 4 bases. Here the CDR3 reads CASSYSREGTGELFF. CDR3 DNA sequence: TGTGCCAGCAGTTACTCCCGGGAGGGCACCGGGGAGCTGTTTTTT.